This T cell receptor beta chain stems from a study of T cells in Graves' hyperthyroidism and ophthalmopathy. Study at large: Initial diagnosis, before any treatment, was when peripheral blood was collected.

Points on this clonotype: Its antigen is as yet unknown.

Ophthalmopathy in the patients scored at least 3 on Clinical Activity Score and at least 4 on NOSPECS grade, lasting under 3 months. The investigators amplified TCR beta CDR3 regions from RNA transcripts. Researchers ran a first-round RT-PCR on the TCR CDR3 using the HTBI primer set. TCRdb ran MiXCR on the multiplex PCR reads and lists one entry per CDR3 protein. The table shows around 490,000 distinct CDR3 sequences, with about 20% occurring only once. General study findings and limits: Model-based prediction identified ophthalmopathy a median roughly six months prior to its onset.

The sequencing input was blood. The TCR comes from a man in his forties or fifties with Graves' ophthalmopathy.

CDR3 coding DNA: TGTGCCAGCAGCTTGGGGACTAGCGGGAGTATGGTTCGCGAGCAGTACTTC. Its protein is CASSLGTSGSMVREQYF. The chain uses TRBV5-8 and TRBJ2-7; 13 bases are a match to TRBD2. V lost 0 bases to trimming and J lost 6 bases; unmatched junction nucleotides: 9. This CDR3 comprises 17 residues. Germline V gives CDR1 SGHTS, CDR2 YDEGEE.